Listed below are T cell receptor beta chains from one sample, sequenced in a study of spatial heterogeneity in lung cancer. Each CDR3 protein gets one entry after TCRdb re-called the 5' RACE reads with MiXCR. The sample shows approximately 50,000 distinct CDR3 sequences, around 7% of them seen only once. Sequenced here: PBMCs, sampled at follow-up. The receptors derive from a female donor with early-stage non-small cell lung cancer. The CDR3 runs from the conserved cysteine through the conserved F or W. The D gene is left open where the match is weak. Rows give clone size only sometimes, using once, few, many, or a class for an expanded clone.

CDR3aa | CDR3nt | v_gene | abundance | d_gene | j_gene
CASSFLGSGETEAFF | TGTGCCAGCAGTTTCTTGGGGAGCGGTGAAACTGAAGCTTTCTTT | TRBV28 | . | . | TRBJ1-1
CASRSVAGGPYNEQFF | TGTGCCAGCAGGAGTGTAGCGGGGGGTCCCTACAATGAGCAGTTCTTC | TRBV11-1 | many | TRBD2 | TRBJ2-1
CASSFTLVGDTQYF | TGTGCCAGCAGCTTCACTCTGGTCGGCGATACGCAGTATTTT | TRBV9 | many | . | TRBJ2-3
CASSLGSSYEQYF | TGTGCCAGCAGCCTAGGGAGCTCCTACGAGCAGTACTTC | TRBV3-1 | many | . | TRBJ2-7
CASSVQGTHTGELFF | TGTGCCAGCAGCGTTCAGGGGACCCACACCGGGGAGCTGTTTTTT | TRBV5-5 | . | . | TRBJ2-2
CAIRGGSTDTQYF | TGTGCCATCCGGGGGGGAAGCACAGATACGCAGTATTTT | TRBV10-3 | many | TRBD2 | TRBJ2-3
CASSPTGQGSTGYTF | TGTGCCAGCAGCCCCACGGGTCAGGGGAGTACTGGCTACACCTTC | TRBV3-1 | few | . | TRBJ1-2
CASSVDHRPSTDTQYF | TGTGCCAGCAGCGTAGATCACAGGCCAAGCACAGATACGCAGTATTTT | TRBV9 | few | . | TRBJ2-3
CASSSERGRTYEQYF | TGTGCCAGCAGCTCGGAGCGGGGGCGAACCTACGAGCAGTACTTC | TRBV7-2 | many | TRBD2 | TRBJ2-7
CASRPLGRAGETQYF | TGTGCCAGCAGGCCCCTGGGCAGGGCAGGAGAGACCCAGTACTTC | TRBV6-2/TRBV6-3 | few | . | TRBJ2-5
CASSMTDGQPQHF | TGTGCCAGCAGTATGACAGACGGTCAGCCCCAGCATTTT | TRBV12-3/TRBV12-4 | many | . | TRBJ1-5
CASSSGTSGGTKYF | TGTGCCAGCAGTTCGGGGACTAGCGGGGGGACCAAGTACTTC | TRBV6-2/TRBV6-3 | many | TRBD2 | TRBJ2-4
CASSQDRGGGMNTEAFF | TGTGCCAGCAGCCAAGATCGGGGAGGGGGCATGAACACTGAAGCTTTCTTT | TRBV3-1 | . | TRBD1 | TRBJ1-1
CATTPGTEIYEQYF | TGTGCCACCACCCCCGGGACAGAGATCTACGAGCAGTACTTC | TRBV2 | many | TRBD1 | TRBJ2-7
CASSDLGQGASGYIQYF | TGTGCCAGCAGTGATCTAGGACAGGGGGCGAGCGGGTACATTCAGTACTTC | TRBV25-1 | few | TRBD1 | TRBJ2-4
CASSKQGGNQPQHF | TGTGCCAGCAGCAAACAGGGTGGCAATCAGCCCCAGCATTTT | TRBV9 | . | . | TRBJ1-5
CASSLGAGSSYNEQFF | TGTGCCAGCAGCTTAGGGGCTGGGAGCTCCTACAATGAGCAGTTCTTC | TRBV7-9 | many | . | TRBJ2-1
CAISPGQGWGRDYTF | TGTGCCATCTCCCCCGGACAGGGGTGGGGACGGGACTACACCTTC | TRBV10-3 | many | TRBD1 | TRBJ1-2
CASSSQGYTEAFF | TGTGCCAGCAGCTCGCAGGGCTACACTGAAGCTTTCTTT | TRBV7-6 | . | . | TRBJ1-1
CASTRTGGDTEAFF | TGTGCCAGCACACGGACAGGTGGAGACACTGAAGCTTTCTTT | TRBV7-9 | many | TRBD1 | TRBJ1-1
CSARDFGQGAVEAFF | TGCAGTGCTAGAGACTTCGGACAGGGGGCAGTGGAAGCTTTCTTT | TRBV20-1 | many | TRBD1 | TRBJ1-1
CSVPGVGEQYF | TGCAGCGTCCCAGGAGTGGGCGAGCAGTACTTC | TRBV29-1 | many | . | TRBJ2-7
CASMGQTREAQHF | TGCGCCAGCATGGGGCAGACCAGGGAAGCCCAGCATTTT | TRBV10-2 | many | . | TRBJ1-5
CASSSGQLTQNQPQHF | TGTGCCAGCAGCTCCGGACAGCTTACCCAAAATCAGCCCCAGCATTTT | TRBV5-5 | few | . | TRBJ1-5
CASSLERVDRGYTF | TGCGCCAGCAGCTTGGAAAGGGTAGACCGCGGCTACACCTTC | TRBV5-1 | many | . | TRBJ1-2
CSAKTGGFTEAFF | TGCAGTGCTAAGACAGGGGGCTTTACTGAAGCTTTCTTT | TRBV20-1 | many | TRBD1 | TRBJ1-1
CASSSTGGRGNTIYF | TGTGCCAGCAGCTCGACAGGGGGCCGCGGAAACACCATATATTTT | TRBV11-2 | few | TRBD1 | TRBJ1-3
CAISTQTRGQVSEQYF | TGTGCCATCAGTACCCAGACCCGAGGACAGGTGAGCGAGCAGTACTTC | TRBV10-3 | . | TRBD1 | TRBJ2-7
CASSPQGLGANTEAFF | TGTGCCAGCTCACCACAGGGTTTAGGGGCGAACACTGAAGCTTTCTTT | TRBV18 | few | . | TRBJ1-1
CASRRQGGNTGELFF | TGTGCCAGCAGGAGACAGGGAGGTAACACCGGGGAGCTGTTTTTT | TRBV2 | many | . | TRBJ2-2
CSARGGYTDTQYF | TGCAGTGCTCGAGGGGGATACACAGATACGCAGTATTTT | TRBV20-1 | few | . | TRBJ2-3
CASSYFGGGYGYTF | TGTGCCAGCAGTTACTTCGGCGGGGGCTATGGCTACACCTTC | TRBV6-2/TRBV6-3 | few | . | TRBJ1-2
CSVEDRKKSYNEQFF | TGCAGCGTTGAGGACCGTAAAAAATCCTACAATGAGCAGTTCTTC | TRBV29-1 | many | . | TRBJ2-1
CASSLAGGTRVDQPQHF | TGTGCCAGCAGTTTGGCGGGGGGAACGCGGGTCGATCAGCCCCAGCATTTT | TRBV12-3/TRBV12-4 | . | . | TRBJ1-5
CASSWTGRETQYF | TGTGCCAGCAGCTGGACAGGGAGAGAGACCCAGTACTTC | TRBV7-9 | many | TRBD1 | TRBJ2-5
CASIGGGELFF | TGTGCCAGTATAGGTGGCGGGGAGCTGTTTTTT | TRBV19 | few | . | TRBJ2-2
CATSRDAGLAYEQYF | TGTGCCACCAGCAGAGATGCGGGGCTAGCCTACGAGCAGTACTTC | TRBV15 | . | . | TRBJ2-7
CASSVGSGDEQFF | TGTGCCAGCAGCGTAGGGTCGGGAGATGAGCAGTTCTTC | TRBV9 | many | . | TRBJ2-1
CASSLDLTPGTNTEAFF | TGTGCCAGCAGCTTAGATTTAACCCCTGGAACGAACACTGAAGCTTTCTTT | TRBV7-9 | few | . | TRBJ1-1
CASTNRDRGGQFF | TGCGCCAGCACCAACCGGGACAGGGGTGGGCAGTTCTTC | TRBV4-1 | many | TRBD1 | TRBJ2-1
CASRQGSGANVLTF | TGTGCCAGCCGACAGGGCTCTGGGGCCAACGTCCTGACTTTC | TRBV7-2 | . | TRBD1 | TRBJ2-6